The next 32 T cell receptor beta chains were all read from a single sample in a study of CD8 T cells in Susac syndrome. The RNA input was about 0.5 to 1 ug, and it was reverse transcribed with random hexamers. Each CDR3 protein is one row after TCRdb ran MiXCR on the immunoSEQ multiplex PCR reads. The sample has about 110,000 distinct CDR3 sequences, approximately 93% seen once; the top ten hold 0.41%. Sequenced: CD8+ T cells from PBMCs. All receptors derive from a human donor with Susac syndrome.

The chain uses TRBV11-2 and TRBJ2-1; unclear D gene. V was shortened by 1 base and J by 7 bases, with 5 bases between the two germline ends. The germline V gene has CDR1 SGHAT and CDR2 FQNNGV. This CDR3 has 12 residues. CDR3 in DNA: TGTGCCAGCAGCTTAGGAAAAAATGAGCAGTTCTTC. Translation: CASSLGKNEQFF.

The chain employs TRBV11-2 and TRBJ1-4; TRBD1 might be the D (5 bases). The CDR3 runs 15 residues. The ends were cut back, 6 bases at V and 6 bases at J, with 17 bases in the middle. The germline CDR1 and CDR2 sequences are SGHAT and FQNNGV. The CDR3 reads CASRLPGTLDEKLFF. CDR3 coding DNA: TGTGCCAGCAGGTTGCCCGGGACTCTCGATGAAAAACTGTTTTTT.

The CDR3, as DNA: TGTGCCAGCAGCGTAGGGGAGAATGAGCAGTTCTTC. Residues: CASSVGENEQFF. V gene TRBV9 combines with J gene TRBJ2-1, with D possibly matching TRBD2 (5 bases). Trimming shortened V by 0 bases and J by 7 bases, and 5 bases separated the two germline ends. From germline, CDR1 is SGDLS and CDR2 YYNGEE. The CDR3 has 12 residues.

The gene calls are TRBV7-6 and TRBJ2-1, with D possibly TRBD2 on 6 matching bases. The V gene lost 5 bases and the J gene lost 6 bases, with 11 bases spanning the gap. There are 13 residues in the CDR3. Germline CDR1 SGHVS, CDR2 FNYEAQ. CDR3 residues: CASSPGGVNEQFF. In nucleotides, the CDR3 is TGTGCCAGCAGCCCCGGCGGGGTCAATGAGCAGTTCTTC.

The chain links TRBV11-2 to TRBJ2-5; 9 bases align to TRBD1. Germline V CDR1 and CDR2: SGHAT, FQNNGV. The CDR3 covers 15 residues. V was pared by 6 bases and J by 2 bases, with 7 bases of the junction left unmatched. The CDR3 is CASRGRDRAQETQYF. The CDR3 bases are TGTGCCAGCAGGGGACGGGACAGGGCGCAAGAGACCCAGTACTTC.

In nucleotides, the CDR3 is TGTGCCACCAGCCCCACGGATACATACCCCTCCAATGAGCAGTTCTTC. This encodes CATSPTDTYPSNEQFF. This chain uses TRBV15 with TRBJ2-1; the D is unclear. CDR1 and CDR2 from the germline V gene are LNHNV and YYDKDF (reference sequence). Trimming left V 5 bases short and J 6 bases short, with 20 bases between. The CDR3 consists of 16 residues.

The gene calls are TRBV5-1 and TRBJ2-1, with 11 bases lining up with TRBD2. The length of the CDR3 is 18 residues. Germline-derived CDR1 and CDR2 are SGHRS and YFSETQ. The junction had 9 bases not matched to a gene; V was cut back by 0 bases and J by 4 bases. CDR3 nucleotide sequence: TGCGCCAGCAGCTTGGTGGGGCTCACTAGCGGGGGATACAATGAGCAGTTCTTC. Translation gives CASSLVGLTSGGYNEQFF.

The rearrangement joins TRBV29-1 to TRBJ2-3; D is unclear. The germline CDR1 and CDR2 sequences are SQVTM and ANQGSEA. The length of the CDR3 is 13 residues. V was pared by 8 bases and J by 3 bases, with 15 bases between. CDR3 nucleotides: TGCAGCCTCAAGGGAATTCGGACAGATACGCAGTATTTT. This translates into CSLKGIRTDTQYF.

The chain's CDR3 is CASSLSDNEQFF. The CDR3 region has the DNA TGTGCCAGCAGTTTGTCGGACAATGAGCAGTTCTTC. This chain connects TRBV27 to TRBJ2-1, with no clear D. V was shortened by 3 bases and J by 5 bases, with 5 bases between the two germline ends. The CDR3 totals 12 residues. Per the germline V gene, CDR1 is MNHEY and CDR2 is SMNVEV (reference sequence).

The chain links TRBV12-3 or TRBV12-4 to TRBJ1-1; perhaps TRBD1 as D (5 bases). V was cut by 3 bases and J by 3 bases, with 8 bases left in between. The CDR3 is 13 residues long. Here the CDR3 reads CASSFLGDTEAFF. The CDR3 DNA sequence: TGTGCCAGCAGTTTTTTGGGGGACACTGAAGCTTTCTTT.

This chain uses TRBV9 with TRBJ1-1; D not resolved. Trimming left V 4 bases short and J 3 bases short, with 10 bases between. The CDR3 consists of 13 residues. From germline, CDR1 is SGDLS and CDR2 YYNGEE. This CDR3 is CASSSSWDTEAFF. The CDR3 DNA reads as TGTGCCAGCAGCTCGAGTTGGGACACTGAAGCTTTCTTT.

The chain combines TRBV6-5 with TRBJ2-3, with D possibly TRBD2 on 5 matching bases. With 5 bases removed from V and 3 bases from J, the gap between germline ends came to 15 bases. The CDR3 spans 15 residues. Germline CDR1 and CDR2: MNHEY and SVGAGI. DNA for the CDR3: TGTGCCAGCAGTCCCCTAGCAATCCCGACAGATACGCAGTATTTT. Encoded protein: CASSPLAIPTDTQYF.

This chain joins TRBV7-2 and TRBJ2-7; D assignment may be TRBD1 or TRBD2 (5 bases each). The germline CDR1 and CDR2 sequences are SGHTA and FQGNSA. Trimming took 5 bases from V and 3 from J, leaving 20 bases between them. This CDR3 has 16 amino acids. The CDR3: CASSVGFGTAGYEQYF. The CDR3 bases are TGTGCCAGCAGCGTAGGCTTTGGGACGGCTGGCTACGAGCAGTACTTC. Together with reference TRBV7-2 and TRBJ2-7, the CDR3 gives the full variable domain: GAGVSQSPSNKVTEKGKDVELRCDPISGHTALYWYRQSLGQGLEFLIYFQGNSAPDKSGLPSDRFSAERTGGSVSTLTIQRTQQEDSAVYLCASSVGFGTAGYEQYFGPGTRLTVT.

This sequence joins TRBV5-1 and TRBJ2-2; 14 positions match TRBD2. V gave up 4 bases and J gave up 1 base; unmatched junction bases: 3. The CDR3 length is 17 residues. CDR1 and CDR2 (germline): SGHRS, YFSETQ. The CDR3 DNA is TGCGCCAGCAGCCCGGGACTAGCGGGAGAGAACACCGGGGAGCTGTTTTTT. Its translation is CASSPGLAGENTGELFF.

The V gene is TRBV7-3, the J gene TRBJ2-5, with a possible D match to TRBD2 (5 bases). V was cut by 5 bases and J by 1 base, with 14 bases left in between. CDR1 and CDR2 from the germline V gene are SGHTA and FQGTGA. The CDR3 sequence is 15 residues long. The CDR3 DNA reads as TGTGCCAGCAGCCTGGACTCGTCCAGCCAAGAGACCCAGTACTTC. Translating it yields CASSLDSSSQETQYF.

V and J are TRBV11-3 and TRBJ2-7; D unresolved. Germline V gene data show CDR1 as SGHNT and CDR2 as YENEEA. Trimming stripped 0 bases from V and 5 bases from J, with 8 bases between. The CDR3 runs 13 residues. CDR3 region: CASSLDPAHEQYF. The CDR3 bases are TGTGCCAGCAGCTTAGATCCGGCCCACGAGCAGTACTTC.

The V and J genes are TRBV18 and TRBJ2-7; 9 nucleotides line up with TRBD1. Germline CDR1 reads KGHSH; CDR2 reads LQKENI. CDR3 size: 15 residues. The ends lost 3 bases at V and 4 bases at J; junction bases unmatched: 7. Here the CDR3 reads CASSPSPDRGYEQYF. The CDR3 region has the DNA TGTGCCAGCTCACCTTCTCCGGACAGGGGTTACGAGCAGTACTTC.

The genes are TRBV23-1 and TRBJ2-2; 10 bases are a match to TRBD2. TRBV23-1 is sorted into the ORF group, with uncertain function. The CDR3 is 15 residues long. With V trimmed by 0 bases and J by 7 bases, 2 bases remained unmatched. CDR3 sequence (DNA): TGCGCCAGCAGTCAATCTAAGCGGGGGGGCGGGGAGCTGTTTTTT. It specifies CASSQSKRGGGELFF.

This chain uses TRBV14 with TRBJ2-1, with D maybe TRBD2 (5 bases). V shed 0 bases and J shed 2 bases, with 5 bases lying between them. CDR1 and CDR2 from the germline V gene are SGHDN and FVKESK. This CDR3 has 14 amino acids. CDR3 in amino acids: CASSQDGTYNEQFF. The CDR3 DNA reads TGTGCCAGCAGCCAAGACGGGACCTACAATGAGCAGTTCTTC.

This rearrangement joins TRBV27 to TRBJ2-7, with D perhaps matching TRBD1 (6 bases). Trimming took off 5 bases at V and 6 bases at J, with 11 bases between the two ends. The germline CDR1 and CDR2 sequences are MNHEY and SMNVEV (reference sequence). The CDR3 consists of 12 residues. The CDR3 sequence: CASSPGTIEQYF. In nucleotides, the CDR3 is TGTGCCAGCAGTCCCGGGACAATCGAGCAGTACTTC.

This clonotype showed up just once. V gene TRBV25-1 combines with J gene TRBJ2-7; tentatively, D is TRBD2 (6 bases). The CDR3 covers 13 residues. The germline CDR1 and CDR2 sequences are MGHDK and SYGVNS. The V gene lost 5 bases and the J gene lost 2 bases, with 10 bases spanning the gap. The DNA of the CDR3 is TGTGCCAGCAGTTGGGGGGTGGCCTACGAGCAGTACTTC. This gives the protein CASSWGVAYEQYF.

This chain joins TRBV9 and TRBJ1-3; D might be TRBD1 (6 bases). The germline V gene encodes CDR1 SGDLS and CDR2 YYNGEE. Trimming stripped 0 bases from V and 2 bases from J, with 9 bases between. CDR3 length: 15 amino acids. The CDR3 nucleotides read TGTGCCAGCAGCGTAGGTGGGGGGCCTGGAAACACCATATATTTT. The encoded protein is CASSVGGGPGNTIYF.

The CDR3 coding sequence is TGCAGTGCTGCCGGGACTAGCGGGGAAGGGGCCAAAAACATTCAGTACTTC. Residues: CSAAGTSGEGAKNIQYF. This chain links TRBV20-1 with TRBJ2-4; 13 bases are a match to TRBD2. Per germline, CDR1 DFQATT and CDR2 SNEGSKA (reference sequence). The CDR3 is 17 amino acids. J was trimmed by 1 base and V by 5 bases; bases with no gene match: 8.

For the CDR3, the DNA is TGTGCCAGCAGCGCCGACACCGGGGAGCTGTTTTTT. As protein: CASSADTGELFF. The V gene is TRBV9, the J gene TRBJ2-2; D not resolved. CDR3 length equals 12 residues. The V end lost 3 bases, the J end lost 3 bases, and 3 bases lay between the germline ends. Germline V lookup: CDR1 SGDLS, CDR2 YYNGEE.

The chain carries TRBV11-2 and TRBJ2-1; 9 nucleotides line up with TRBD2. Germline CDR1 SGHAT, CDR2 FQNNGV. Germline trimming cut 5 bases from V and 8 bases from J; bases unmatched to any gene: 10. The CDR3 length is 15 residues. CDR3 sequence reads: CASSPTGTSNDEQFF. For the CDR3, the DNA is TGTGCCAGCAGCCCCACCGGGACTAGCAACGATGAGCAGTTCTTC.

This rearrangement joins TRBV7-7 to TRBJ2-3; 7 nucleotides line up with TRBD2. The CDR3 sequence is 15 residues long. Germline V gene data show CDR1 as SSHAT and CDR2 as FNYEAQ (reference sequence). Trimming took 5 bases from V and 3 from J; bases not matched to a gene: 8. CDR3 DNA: TGTGCCAGCAGCCCAAACCCGGGACTAACAGATACGCAGTATTTT. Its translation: CASSPNPGLTDTQYF.

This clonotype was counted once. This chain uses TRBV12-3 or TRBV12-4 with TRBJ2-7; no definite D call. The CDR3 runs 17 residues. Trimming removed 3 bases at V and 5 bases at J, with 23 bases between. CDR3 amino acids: CASSFLRLDGPRDEQYF. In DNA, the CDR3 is TGTGCCAGCAGTTTCTTAAGACTGGACGGGCCTCGAGACGAGCAGTACTTC.

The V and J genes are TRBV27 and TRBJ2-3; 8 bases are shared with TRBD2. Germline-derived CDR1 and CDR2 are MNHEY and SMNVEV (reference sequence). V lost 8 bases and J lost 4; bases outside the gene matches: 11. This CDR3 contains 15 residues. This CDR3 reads CASWAGGPSADTQYF. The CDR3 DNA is TGTGCCAGCTGGGCGGGGGGCCCCTCCGCAGATACGCAGTATTTT.

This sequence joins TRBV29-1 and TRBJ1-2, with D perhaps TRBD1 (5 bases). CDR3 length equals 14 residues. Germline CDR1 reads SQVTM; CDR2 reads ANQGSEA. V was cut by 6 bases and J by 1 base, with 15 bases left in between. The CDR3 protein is CSVLPWDLNYGYTF. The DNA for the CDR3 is TGCAGCGTGCTCCCCTGGGACCTTAACTATGGCTACACCTTC. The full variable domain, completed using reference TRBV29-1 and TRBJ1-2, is SAVISQKPSRDICQRGTSLTIQCQVDSQVTMMFWYRQQPGQSLTLIATANQGSEATYESGFVIDKFPISRPNLTFSTLTVSNMSPEDSSIYLCSVLPWDLNYGYTFGSGTRLTVV.

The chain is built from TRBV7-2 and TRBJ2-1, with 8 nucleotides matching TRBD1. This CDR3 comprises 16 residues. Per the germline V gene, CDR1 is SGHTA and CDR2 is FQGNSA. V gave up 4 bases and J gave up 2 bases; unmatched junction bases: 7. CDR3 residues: CASSWARQGPYNEQFF. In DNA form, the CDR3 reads TGTGCCAGCAGCTGGGCCCGACAGGGGCCCTACAATGAGCAGTTCTTC.

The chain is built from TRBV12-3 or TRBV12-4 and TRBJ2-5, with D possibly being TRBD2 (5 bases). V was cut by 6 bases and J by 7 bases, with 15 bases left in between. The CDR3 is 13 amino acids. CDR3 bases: TGTGCCAGCAGCCGTGATGCGGGCCCGACCCAGTACTTC. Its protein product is CASSRDAGPTQYF.

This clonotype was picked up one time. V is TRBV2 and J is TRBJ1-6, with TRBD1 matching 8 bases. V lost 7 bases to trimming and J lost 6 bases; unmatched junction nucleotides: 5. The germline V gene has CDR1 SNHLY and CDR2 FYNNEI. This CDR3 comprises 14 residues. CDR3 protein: CASNQGQGNSPLHF. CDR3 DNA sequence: TGTGCCAGCAACCAAGGACAGGGTAATTCACCCCTCCACTTT.